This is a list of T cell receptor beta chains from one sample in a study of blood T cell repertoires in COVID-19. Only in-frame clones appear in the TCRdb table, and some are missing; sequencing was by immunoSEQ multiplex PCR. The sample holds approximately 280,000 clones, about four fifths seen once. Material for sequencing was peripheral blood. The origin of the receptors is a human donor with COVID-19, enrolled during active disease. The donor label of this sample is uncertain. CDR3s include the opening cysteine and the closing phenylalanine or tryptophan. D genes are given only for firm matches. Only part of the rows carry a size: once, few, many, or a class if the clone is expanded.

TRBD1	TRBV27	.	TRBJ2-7	TGTGCCAGCAGTTCCCCACGGACAGGGGTCTCCTACGAGCAGTACTTC	CASSSPRTGVSYEQYF
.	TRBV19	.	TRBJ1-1	TGTGCCAGTAGTCGTCGCGGGGACACTGAAGCTTTCTTT	CASSRRGDTEAFF
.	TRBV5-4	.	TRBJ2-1	TGTGCCAGCAGCTCTGTCAGCGGGCCCTCCTACAATGAGCAGTTCTTC	CASSSVSGPSYNEQFF
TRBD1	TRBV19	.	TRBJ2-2	TGTGCCAGTAATGATCAGGGGGTCGTAAACACCGGGGAGCTGTTTTTT	CASNDQGVVNTGELFF
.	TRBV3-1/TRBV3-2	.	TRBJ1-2	TGTGCCAGCAGCCTCGCGGGGGAGAGCTATGGCTACACCTTC	CASSLAGESYGYTF
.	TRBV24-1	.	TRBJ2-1	TGTGCCACCAGTGACAGCCGGGGGCAGTTCTTC	CATSDSRGQFF
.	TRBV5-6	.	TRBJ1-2	TGTGCCAGCAGCTTACCCAGGGCGATGACTTATGGCTACACCTTC	CASSLPRAMTYGYTF
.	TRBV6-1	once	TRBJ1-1	TGTGCCAGCAGTGAAGCGGGGGGGGACACTGAAGCTTTCTTT	CASSEAGGDTEAFF
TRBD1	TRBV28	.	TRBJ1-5	TGTGCCAGCAGACAGCAGACAGGGTTTGGAGATCAGCCCCAGCATTTT	CASRQQTGFGDQPQHF
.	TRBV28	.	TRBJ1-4	TGTGCCAGCTGTAGCAACTTTGAAAAACTGTTTTTT	CASCSNFEKLFF
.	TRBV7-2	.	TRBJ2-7	TGTGCCAGCAGCCCATACCGGGACTCCTACGAGCAGTACTTC	CASSPYRDSYEQYF
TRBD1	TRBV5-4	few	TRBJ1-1	TGTGCCAGCAGTTTCGACAGGGACACTGAAGCTTTCTTT	CASSFDRDTEAFF
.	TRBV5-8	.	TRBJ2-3	TGTGCCAGCAGCTCAAAGGGCGTGGCGGGAACAGATACGCAGTATTTT	CASSSKGVAGTDTQYF
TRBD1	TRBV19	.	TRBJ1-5	TGTGCCACCGCAGGACAGGGAGACCAGCCCCAGCATTTT	CATAGQGDQPQHF
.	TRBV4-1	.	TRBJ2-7	TGCGCCAGCAGCCAAGATGACAACTCCTACGAGCAGTACTTC	CASSQDDNSYEQYF
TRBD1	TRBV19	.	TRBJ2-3	TGTGCCAGTAGTAACGCAGGGACAGGGGCTGTGACAGATACGCAGTATTTT	CASSNAGTGAVTDTQYF
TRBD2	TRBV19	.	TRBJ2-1	TGTGCCAGTAGTACCCGGTGGCTAGCGGGAGGGAATGAGCAGTTCTTC	CASSTRWLAGGNEQFF
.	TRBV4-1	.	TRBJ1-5	TGCGCCAGCAGCCAAGAAGGGGCCGGTTATCAGCCCCAGCATTTT	CASSQEGAGYQPQHF
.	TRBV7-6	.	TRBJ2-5	TGTGCCAGCAGCGCCCCGTGGAGGAGCCAAGAGACCCAGTACTTC	CASSAPWRSQETQYF
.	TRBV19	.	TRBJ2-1	TGTGCCAGTAGTAGGAATACTAGGCCGGGAGCCTACAATGAGCAGTTCTTC	CASSRNTRPGAYNEQFF